The 2 T cell receptor beta chains below come from one sample, sequenced in a study of Graves' ophthalmopathy and Graves' hyperthyroidism. Amplification targeted the TCR beta CDR3 regions, with RNA transcripts as the source material. RT-PCR was first run with HTBI primers, then multiplex PCR in a second round. TCRdb analysed the multiplex PCR reads with MiXCR anew, one entry per CDR3 protein. This table holds some 1.1 million distinct CDR3 sequences, roughly 35% found once. Sequencing input: peripheral blood or thyroid tissue (not recorded which). These receptors all come from an adult man with Graves' hyperthyroidism.

This clonotype was observed many times. V usage is TRBV12-3 or TRBV12-4 and J usage is TRBJ2-5; D may be TRBD1 or TRBD2 (5 bases each). The CDR3 is made up of 13 amino acids. V was cut by 7 bases and J by 10 bases, with 19 bases left in between. As DNA, the CDR3 is TGTGCCAGCACCTCAAGTGGGGTGGGGGACCAGTACTTC. It translates to CASTSSGVGDQYF.

This clonotype appeared many times. The junction differs from germline at one of its ends, possibly a read error. The rearrangement links TRBV4-3 to TRBJ2-7, with 10 bases matching TRBD1. The germline CDR1 and CDR2 sequences are LGHNA and YSLEER. This CDR3 is built from 16 residues. The CDR3 coding sequence is TGCGCCAGCAGCCATCACCTGACAGGGGGCACCCTCTCAGTCCACTTC. This gives the protein CASSHHLTGGTLSVHF.